The 5 T cell receptor beta chains below all came from one sample that was sequenced in a study of cytomegalovirus exposure and HLA in healthy donors. Primers for the PCR totalled 60 Vbeta and 13 Jbeta. Data came from immunoSEQ multiplex PCR; TCRdb stores just in-frame clones and leaves some out. This sample carries more than 150,000 clones, 75% to 90% of them seen once, and the ten largest clones take 6.3%. Sample: PBMCs. The receptors were sampled from a man in his forties in good health and CMV-seropositive.

J is TRBJ2-7 and V is TRBV7-9, with a tentative D call TRBD1 (6 bases). V was trimmed by 1 base and J by 7 bases, leaving 17 bases between them. Germline-derived CDR1 and CDR2 are SEHNR and FQNEAQ (reference sequence). There are 15 residues in the CDR3. The CDR3 nucleotides read TGTGCCAGCAGCTTAGATGGCAGGGGAGTGCGGGAGCAGTACTTC. It translates to CASSLDGRGVREQYF.

The chain combines TRBV7-9 with TRBJ2-5, with TRBD2 as a possible D gene (5 bases). From germline, CDR1 is SEHNR and CDR2 FQNEAQ (reference sequence). With 5 bases removed from V and 1 base from J, the gap between germline ends came to 14 bases. CDR3 size: 15 residues. The CDR3 DNA reads TGTGCCAGCAGCGCACGGGAAGCCCCCCAAGAGACCCAGTACTTC. This sequence encodes CASSAREAPQETQYF. Looking up the rest from reference TRBV7-9 and TRBJ2-5 gives the full variable domain: DTGVSQNPRHKITKRGQNVTFRCDPISEHNRLYWYRQTLGQGPEFLTYFQNEAQLEKSRLLSDRFSAERPKGSFSTLEIQRTEQGDSAMYLCASSAREAPQETQYFGPGTRLLVL.

The V and J genes are TRBV4-2 and TRBJ2-1; 9 bases agree with TRBD2. Trimming took 3 bases from V and 6 from J; bases not matched to a gene: 12. This CDR3 comprises 17 residues. Germline-derived CDR1 and CDR2 are LGHNA and YNFKEQ. In DNA form, the CDR3 reads TGTGCCAGCAGCCATTTTGACTTAGCGGGGGTGCCCAATGAGCAGTTCTTC. Translating gives CASSHFDLAGVPNEQFF.

V usage is TRBV19 and J usage is TRBJ2-4, with D possibly matching TRBD1 (5 bases). CDR3 length: 14 residues. The V end lost 5 bases, the J end lost 3 bases, and 11 bases lay between the germline ends. CDR1 is LNHDA and CDR2 is SQIVND in the germline V gene (reference sequence). The DNA for the CDR3 is TGTGCCAGTAGTTCCCTAGGGGACAAAAACATTCAGTACTTC. Translating gives CASSSLGDKNIQYF.

The chain carries TRBV11-2 and TRBJ2-3; 8 nucleotides align to TRBD1. In germline, CDR1 is SGHAT, CDR2 FQNNGV. CDR3 length: 16 residues. Germline trimming cut 0 bases from V and 3 bases from J; bases unmatched to any gene: 5. The CDR3 DNA follows: TGTGCCAGCAGCTTAGAACGACAGGGGTGGACAGATACGCAGTATTTT. Its protein product is CASSLERQGWTDTQYF.